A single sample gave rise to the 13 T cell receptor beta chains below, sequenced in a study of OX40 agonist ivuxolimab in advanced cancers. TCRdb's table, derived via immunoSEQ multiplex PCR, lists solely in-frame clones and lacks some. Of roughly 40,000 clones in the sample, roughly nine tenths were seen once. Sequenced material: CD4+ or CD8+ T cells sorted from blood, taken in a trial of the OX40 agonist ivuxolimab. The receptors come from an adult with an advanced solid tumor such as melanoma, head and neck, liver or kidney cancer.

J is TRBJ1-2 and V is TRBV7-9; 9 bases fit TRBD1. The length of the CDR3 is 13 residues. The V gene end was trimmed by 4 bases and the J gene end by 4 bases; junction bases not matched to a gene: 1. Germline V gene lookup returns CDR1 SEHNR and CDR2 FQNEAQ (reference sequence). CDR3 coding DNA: TGTGCCAGCAGCTCGGGACAGGGCTATGGCTACACCTTC. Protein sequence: CASSSGQGYGYTF.

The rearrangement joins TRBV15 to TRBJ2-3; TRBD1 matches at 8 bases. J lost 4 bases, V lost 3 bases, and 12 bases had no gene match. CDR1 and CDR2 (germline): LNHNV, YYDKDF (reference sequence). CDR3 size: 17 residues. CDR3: CATSSTTTGAYSDTQYF. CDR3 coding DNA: TGTGCCACCAGCAGTACCACGACAGGGGCGTATTCAGATACGCAGTATTTT. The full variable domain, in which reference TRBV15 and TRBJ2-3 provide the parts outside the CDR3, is DAMVIQNPRYQVTQFGKPVTLSCSQTLNHNVMYWYQQKSSQAPKLLFHYYDKDFNNEADTPDNFQSRRPNTSFCFLDIRSPGLGDTAMYLCATSSTTTGAYSDTQYFGPGTRLTVL.

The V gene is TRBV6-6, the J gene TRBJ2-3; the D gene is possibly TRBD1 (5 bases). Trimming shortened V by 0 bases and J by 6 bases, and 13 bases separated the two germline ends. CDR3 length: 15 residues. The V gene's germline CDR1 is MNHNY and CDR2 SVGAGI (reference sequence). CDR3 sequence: CASSYSPGRADTQYF. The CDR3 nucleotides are TGTGCCAGCAGTTACTCCCCTGGCAGGGCGGATACGCAGTATTTT.

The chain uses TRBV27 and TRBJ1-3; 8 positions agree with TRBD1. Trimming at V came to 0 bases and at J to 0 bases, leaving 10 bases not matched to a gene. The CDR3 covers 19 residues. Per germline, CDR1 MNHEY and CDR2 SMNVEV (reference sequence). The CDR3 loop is CASSLSYRGETYSGNTIYF. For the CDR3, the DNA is TGTGCCAGCAGTTTATCGTACAGGGGGGAAACTTACTCTGGAAACACCATATATTTT.

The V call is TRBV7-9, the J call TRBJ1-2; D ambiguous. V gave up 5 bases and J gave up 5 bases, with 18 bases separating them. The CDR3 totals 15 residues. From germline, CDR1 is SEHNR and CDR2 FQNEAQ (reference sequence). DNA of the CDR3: TGTGCCAGCAGCATCCCTGCCGGGGTTTATTATGGCTACACCTTC. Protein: CASSIPAGVYYGYTF.

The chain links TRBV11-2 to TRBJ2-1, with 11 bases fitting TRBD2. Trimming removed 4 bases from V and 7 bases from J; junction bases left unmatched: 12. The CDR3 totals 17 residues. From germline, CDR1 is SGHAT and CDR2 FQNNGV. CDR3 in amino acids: CASSSHSGRASSNEQFF. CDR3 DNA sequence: TGTGCCAGCAGCTCCCATAGCGGGAGGGCCTCGTCTAATGAGCAGTTCTTC.

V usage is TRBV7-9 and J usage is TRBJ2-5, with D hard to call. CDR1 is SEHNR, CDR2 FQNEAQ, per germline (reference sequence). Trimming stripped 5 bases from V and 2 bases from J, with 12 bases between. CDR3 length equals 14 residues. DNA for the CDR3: TGTGCCAGCAGCCCCGGAACATTGCAAGAGACCCAGTACTTC. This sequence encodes CASSPGTLQETQYF.

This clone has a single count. The CDR3 DNA sequence: TGTGCCAGCTCACCCGGGACAGGTACCTACAATGAGCAGTTCTTC. Translation: CASSPGTGTYNEQFF. The chain couples TRBV18 to TRBJ2-1, with TRBD1 identical over 8 bases. Germline CDR1 is KGHSH and CDR2 is LQKENI. The length of the CDR3 is 15 residues. V trimming: 3 bases; J trimming: 2 bases; junction bases outside the gene matches: 3.

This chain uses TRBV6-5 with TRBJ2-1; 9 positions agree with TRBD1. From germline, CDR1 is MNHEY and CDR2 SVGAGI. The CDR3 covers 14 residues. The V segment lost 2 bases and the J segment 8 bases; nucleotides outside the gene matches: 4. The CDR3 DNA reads TGTGCCAGCAGTTACGAGGGACAGGGATATGAGCAGTTCTTC. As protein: CASSYEGQGYEQFF.

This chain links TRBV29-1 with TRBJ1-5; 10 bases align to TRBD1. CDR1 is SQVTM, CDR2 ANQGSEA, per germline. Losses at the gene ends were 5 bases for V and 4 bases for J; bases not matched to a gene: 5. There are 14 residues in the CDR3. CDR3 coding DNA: TGCAGCGTTTTGGGACAGGGGTCGAATCAGCCCCAGCATTTT. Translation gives CSVLGQGSNQPQHF.

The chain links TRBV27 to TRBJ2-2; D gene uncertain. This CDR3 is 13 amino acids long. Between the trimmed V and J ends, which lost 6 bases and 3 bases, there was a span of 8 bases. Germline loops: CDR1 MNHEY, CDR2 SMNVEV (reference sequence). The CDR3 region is CASRSVDTGELFF. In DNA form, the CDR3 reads TGTGCCAGCAGATCCGTAGACACCGGGGAGCTGTTTTTT.

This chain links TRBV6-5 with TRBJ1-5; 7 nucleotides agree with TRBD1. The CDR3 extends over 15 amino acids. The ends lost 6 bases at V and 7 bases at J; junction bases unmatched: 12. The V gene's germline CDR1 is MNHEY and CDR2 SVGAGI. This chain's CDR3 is CASSSGRGFGQPQHF. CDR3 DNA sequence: TGTGCCAGCAGCAGTGGCAGGGGGTTCGGGCAGCCCCAGCATTTT.

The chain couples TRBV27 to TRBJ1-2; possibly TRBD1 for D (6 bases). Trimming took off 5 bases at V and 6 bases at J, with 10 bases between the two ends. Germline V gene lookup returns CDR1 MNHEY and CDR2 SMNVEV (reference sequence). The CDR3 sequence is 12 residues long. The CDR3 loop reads CASSPTGNGYTF. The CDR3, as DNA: TGTGCCAGCAGTCCCACAGGGAATGGCTACACCTTC.